This TCR beta chain was identified during a study of cytomegalovirus exposure and HLA in healthy donors. PCR was performed using 60 Vbeta and 13 Jbeta primers. TCRdb keeps only in-frame clones here, not all; method: immunoSEQ multiplex PCR. Here the sample spans 150,000 or so clones, 86% being singletons. V was shortened by 1 base and J by 6 bases, with 15 bases between the two germline ends. CDR3 size: 16 residues. The germline V gene has CDR1 MNHEY and CDR2 SMNVEV (reference sequence). This clone has just one count. Material: PBMCs. The origin of this receptor is a woman under 30 in good health and CMV-seronegative. V is TRBV27 and J is TRBJ2-2; possible D gene TRBD1, 5 bases. This CDR3 reads CASSLYVAGYAGELFF. CDR3 sequence (DNA): TGTGCCAGCAGTTTATATGTGGCAGGGTATGCCGGGGAGCTGTTTTTT.